Given below is one T cell receptor beta chain in context. The antigen it binds to is not known. No qualities accompany the bases; no much larger clone lies one base away. The data belong to a study of cytomegalovirus exposure and HLA in healthy donors (dated by TCRdb to 2015 to 2018). About the study as a whole: According to an earlier analysis of several hundred of the donors, about 179 million T cells yielded 120 million or so unique TCR beta sequences and more than 250 Gb of sequence data. In the later analysis, no new phenotypic data were used to find candidate immune exposures; instead, reliance was placed on TCR beta sequences and their occurrence across donors. A later analysis re-examined previously published TCR beta repertoires from roughly 720 donors and added high-resolution HLA genotyping to investigate patterns of TCR occurrence. Besides the first cohort of 666 subjects, a separate validation cohort made up of about 120 different subjects was used. Among the roughly 400 genotyped donors, around 81% belonged to the genetic ancestry cluster associated with self-reported Caucasian donors. The study used immunosequencing to profile the T cell repertoires of 666 subjects and linked those repertoires to cytomegalovirus serostatus. Around 320 gigabases of sequencing data and tens of millions of unique TCR sequences were included in an early release covering around 650 HLA-typed donors. High-throughput TCR immunosequencing, statistical association of individual TCRs with disease status, and machine learning were combined to predict cytomegalovirus infection status. Donor age, sex, ethnicity and CMV serostatus were compiled together with the repertoire data. A handful of DR-DQ haplotypes were treated as single units for association and clustering because of strong linkage in the cohort. A later genetic analysis took genome-wide SNP genotypes for about 55% of the roughly 670 donors and used that subset as a discovery cohort. Across approximately 400 genotyped donors of the cohort, an average of about 240,000 unique TCR beta nucleotide sequences per donor were sequenced, and around 20% of those sequences were non-productive. HLA typing included class I and class II loci at four-digit resolution. To decide whether each TCR beta V gene segment behaved as functional or pseudogenic, an earlier analysis of approximately 590 of the donors relied on high-throughput TCR beta sequencing. The aim of the study was to test whether cataloging public T cell receptors could identify signatures of past pathogen exposure. All discovery cohort repertoires had been generated on a single sequencing platform. The number of donors typed differed by locus, with 629-630 for A, B, C, DRB1 and DQB1, roughly 520 for DQA1, 606 for DPA1, and around 430 for DPB1. General study outcomes and caveats: A later analysis found that TCR association rates varied across HLA loci, with DRB1 alleles showing the most associated TCRs and HLA-C alleles the fewest. The classifier was reported to diagnose cytomegalovirus status with high specificity and sensitivity in both the original and validation cohorts. The only immune exposure information available for the cohort was CMV serostatus. Linkage disequilibrium might explain the correlated functional status among segregating V segments, but an unknown experimental factor could not be excluded. The sequencing pipeline was judged likely to have produced a cluster of highly shared sequence variants as a technical artifact. Compared with equally common non-associated chains, HLA-associated TCR beta chains in a later analysis were more clonally expanded and had lower generation probabilities. Because some donors lacked HLA typing at each locus, the association tests relied only on the typed subset. Most TCR sequences were observed very rarely across donors, whereas some public TCRs were present in many individuals. Presence/absence analyses assumed roughly uniform sequencing depth across donors, an assumption that may not hold. This cohort had only TCR beta chains sequenced, and the lack of alpha or paired-chain data limited which features could be detected. According to a later analysis, parvovirus B19, influenza, CMV and Epstein-Barr virus appeared linked to several top co-occurrence clusters. A further reported finding was that TCR beta sequences accurately predicted the HLA-A and HLA-B alleles for most subjects in the first cohort. In vitro tests confirmed that a few of the cytomegalovirus-associated TCR beta chains recognize cytomegalovirus antigens. In a later genetic analysis, fewer N-insertions in productive TCRs were reported among donors in an Asian-associated ancestry cluster than the approximately 670-donor mean. Some IMGT-functional V segments, including TRBV6-2 and TRBV6-3, could not be told apart with the 87-base-pair reads, so those segments were excluded. In a later analysis, most CMV-associated TCR beta chains were found to appear HLA-restricted, with HLA associations seemingly driven largely by CMV exposure. A later analysis associated about 17,000 TCR beta sequences with specific HLA alleles at a false discovery rate of 0.05. Assigning TCR associations to individual alleles was difficult when HLA alleles, especially DR and DQ, strongly co-occurred. Because counts were too low, 15 to 20 rarely observed V segments, including chromosome 9 orphons, were excluded from the earlier analysis of several hundred of the donors. The authors suggested that the approach could potentially be generalized to other disease states and immunological phenotypes. Broadly in line with IMGT annotations, most TCR beta V segments showed up in productive rearrangements about 87% or about 30% of the time in an earlier analysis of some 590 of the donors. A total of 150 to 200 TCR beta chains were listed by the study as associated with cytomegalovirus. An association between a missense DCLRE1C variant and V-gene and J-gene trimming of TCR beta chains was found in a later genetic analysis and replicated in an independent cohort.

Library preparation was by the immunoSEQ multiplex PCR assay. For the multiplex PCR, a mixture combining 60 forward primers for TCR Vbeta segments and 13 reverse primers for TCR Jbeta segments was used. The CDR3 region of rearranged TCR beta genes was amplified from genomic DNA by a multiplex PCR assay. The amplified TCR beta libraries were sequenced on the Illumina HiSeq System as 87-base-pair reads. The source study handled its data this way. A later analysis counted about 76 million unique TCR beta chains across the 650 to 700 repertoires, and about 10 million of these chains were shared by at least two donors. A nearest-neighbor algorithm error-corrected the raw reads and collapsed the reads into unique sequences, merging closely related sequences to remove PCR and sequencing errors. Alignment of CDR3 sequences to IMGT reference sequences was used to assign V, D and J gene segments. For a sequence to be retained, at least a six-nucleotide match to both a V gene segment and a J gene segment was required. A rearrangement counted as productive if the CDR3 had no stop codons and remained in frame with V and J, and every other rearrangement counted as non-productive. CDR3 was defined by IMGT convention, running from the second conserved V-encoded cysteine to the conserved J-encoded phenylalanine. Sequences without an unambiguous match to a single V gene segment were excluded from the earlier analysis of approximately 600 of the donors. In an earlier analysis of approximately 590 of the donors, a V segment was called functional when productive rearrangements were above 56.7%, and segregating when the standard deviation between donors exceeded 5%. A statistical classification framework was developed to diagnose cytomegalovirus status using the catalog of TCR beta chain sequences. In a later analysis, V and J genes were assigned by comparing TCR nucleotide sequences against IMGT/GENE-DB human TR gene sequences. Using the TCRdist pipeline, a later analysis assigned CDR3 sequences along with most-parsimonious VDJ recombination scenarios. In a later analysis, each TCR beta chain was defined by its CDR3 amino acid sequence together with its V-gene family, and reads without a unique V-gene family were excluded. To address suspected cross-contamination and a sequencing artifact, a later analysis removed 550 to 750 highly shared, low-generation-probability nucleotide sequences. A later analysis calculated a clonal expansion index for each public chain from normalized within-repertoire ranks of inferred template counts. A later analysis computed generation probabilities with a VDJ recombination model fitted to out-of-frame rearrangements, and checked the results against IGoR. A later analysis scored TCR-TCR, TCR-HLA and TCR-CMV co-occurrence with hypergeometric tests, applying a repertoire-size bias correction to TCR pairs. To estimate false discovery rates, a later analysis permuted the HLA or CMV assignments 20 times. In a later analysis, co-occurring TCRs were grouped with DBSCAN, and TCRdist sequence similarity was added when clustering was performed within HLA-allele-positive subsets. Repertoires with fewer than 30,000 or more than 120,000 public chains were left out of co-occurrence clustering, as were five repertoires with anomalous nucleotide sharing. TCRdb took this table from immuneACCESS and kept in-frame rearrangements with V and J called. Such tables lack part of the clones; where checked against another copy, unresolved V genes explain under half of the gap, and the rest is unexplained. From that table come the V and J calls and clone size; the DNA was used to work out D and trimming. This sample lists 100,000 to 150,000 clones; 74% were detected once. The top ten clones comprise less than 4% of the sample.

The cohort comprised some 700 healthy bone marrow donors. At the time of sampling, every cohort member was nominally healthy, though immune exposures that went unrecorded were likely present. The donor tested CMV seropositive, placing the donor among the 310 or so seropositive members of the cohort. A peripheral blood sample was provided by each donor, and peripheral blood mononuclear cells were used for TCR beta sequencing. Genomic DNA extraction from the blood cell samples was performed with the Qiagen DNeasy Blood Extraction Kit. CDR1 SGHVS and CDR2 FQNEAQ are derived from the germline V gene. Trimming removed 11 bases from V and 6 bases from J, leaving 21 bases between the germline ends. The CDR3 covers 14 residues, taking in both the cysteine and the phenylalanine. Only the CDR3 DNA is retained, 42 bases long and in frame from the first base.

The sequence links TRBV7-8 to TRBJ2-3; perhaps TRBD2 is the D gene, with 5 bases matching. The clonotype was recovered from a middle-aged man in good health and CMV-seropositive. The material sequenced was PBMCs. Here is the DNA: TGTGCCTCCTCGGGGAATTTTCCTTCGGATACGCAGTATTTT. Translated, this is CASSGNFPSDTQYF.